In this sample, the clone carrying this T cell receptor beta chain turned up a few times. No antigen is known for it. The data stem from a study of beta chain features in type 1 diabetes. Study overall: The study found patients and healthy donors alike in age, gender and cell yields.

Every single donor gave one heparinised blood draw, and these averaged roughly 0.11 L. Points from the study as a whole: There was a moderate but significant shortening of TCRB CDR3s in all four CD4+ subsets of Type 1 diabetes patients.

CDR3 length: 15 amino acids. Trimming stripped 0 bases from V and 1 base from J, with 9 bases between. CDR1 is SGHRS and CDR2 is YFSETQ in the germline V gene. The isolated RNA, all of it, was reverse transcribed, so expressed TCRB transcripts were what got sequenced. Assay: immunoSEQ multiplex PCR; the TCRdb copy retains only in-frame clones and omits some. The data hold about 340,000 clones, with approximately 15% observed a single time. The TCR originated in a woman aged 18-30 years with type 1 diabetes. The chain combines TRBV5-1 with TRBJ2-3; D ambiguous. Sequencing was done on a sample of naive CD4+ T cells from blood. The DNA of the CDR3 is TGCGCCAGCAGCTTGGCCCTAAGCGGCACAGATACGCAGTATTTT. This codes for CASSLALSGTDTQYF.